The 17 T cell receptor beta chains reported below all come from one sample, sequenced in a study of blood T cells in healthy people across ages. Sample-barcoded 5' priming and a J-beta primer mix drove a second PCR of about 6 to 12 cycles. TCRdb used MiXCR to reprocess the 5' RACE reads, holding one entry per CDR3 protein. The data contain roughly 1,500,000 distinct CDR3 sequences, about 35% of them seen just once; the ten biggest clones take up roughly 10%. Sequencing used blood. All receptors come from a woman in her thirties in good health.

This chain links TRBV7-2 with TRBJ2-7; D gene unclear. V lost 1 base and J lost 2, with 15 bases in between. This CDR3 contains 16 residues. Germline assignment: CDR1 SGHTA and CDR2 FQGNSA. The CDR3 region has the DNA TGTGCCAGCAGCTTAGTGGGATCTCCCAGGACCTACGAGCAGTACTTC. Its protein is CASSLVGSPRTYEQYF.

CDR3 bases: TGCGCCAGCAGCCAGTCACAGGGGGCTTCCAACAATGAGCAGTTCTTC. It yields the protein CASSQSQGASNNEQFF. V and J are TRBV4-1 and TRBJ2-1, with 9 bases aligning to TRBD1. The V and J ends lost 3 bases and 5 bases, in that order; junction bases with no gene match: 8. The CDR3 length is 16 residues. CDR1 and CDR2 (germline): MGHRA, YSYEKL.

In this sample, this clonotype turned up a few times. CDR3 DNA sequence: TGTGCCACCAGTGATTTGACCAGCGGCCTTTGGGAGCCCCAGTACTTC. Translated: CATSDLTSGLWEPQYF. V gene TRBV24-1 combines with J gene TRBJ2-7; D is perhaps TRBD2 (5 bases). The germline CDR1 and CDR2 sequences are KGHDR and SFDVKD. The ends were cut back, 0 bases at V and 10 bases at J, with 21 bases in the middle. The CDR3 loop spans 16 amino acids.

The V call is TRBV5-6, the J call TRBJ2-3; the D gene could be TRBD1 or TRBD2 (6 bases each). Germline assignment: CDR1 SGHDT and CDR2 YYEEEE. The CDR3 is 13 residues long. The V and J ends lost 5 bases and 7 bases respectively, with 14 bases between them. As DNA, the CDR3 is TGTGCCAGCAGGGGGGGCGAGGAATATACGCAGTATTTT. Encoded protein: CASRGGEEYTQYF.

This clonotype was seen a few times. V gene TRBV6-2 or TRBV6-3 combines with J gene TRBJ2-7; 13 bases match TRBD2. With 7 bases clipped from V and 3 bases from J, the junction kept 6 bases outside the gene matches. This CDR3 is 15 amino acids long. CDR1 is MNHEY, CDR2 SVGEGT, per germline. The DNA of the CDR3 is TGTGCCAGCAAGATGGGACTAGCGGGGAACTACGAGCAGTACTTC. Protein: CASKMGLAGNYEQYF.

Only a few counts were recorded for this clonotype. CDR3: CASSEDGEQFF. The CDR3 DNA sequence: TGTGCCAGCAGTGAAGATGGGGAGCAGTTCTTC. The chain employs TRBV6-1 and TRBJ2-1, with D unclear. With 1 base removed from V and 10 bases from J, the gap between germline ends came to 5 bases. The germline gives CDR1 MNHNS, CDR2 SASEGT. This CDR3 region has 11 residues.

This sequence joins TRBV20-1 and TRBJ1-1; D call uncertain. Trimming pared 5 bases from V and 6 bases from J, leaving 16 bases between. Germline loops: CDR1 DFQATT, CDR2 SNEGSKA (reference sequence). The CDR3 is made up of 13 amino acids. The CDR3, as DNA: TGCAGTGCTGTCCGCCCGGAGGTCCCTGAAGCTTTCTTT. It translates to CSAVRPEVPEAFF.

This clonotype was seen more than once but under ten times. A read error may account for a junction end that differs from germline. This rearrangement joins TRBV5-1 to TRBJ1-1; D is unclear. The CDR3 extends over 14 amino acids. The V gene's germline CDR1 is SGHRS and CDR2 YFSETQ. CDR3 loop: CASSLRRQNTEAFF. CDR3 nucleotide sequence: TGTGCCAGCAGCTTAAGACGGCAGAACACTGAAGCTTTCTTT.

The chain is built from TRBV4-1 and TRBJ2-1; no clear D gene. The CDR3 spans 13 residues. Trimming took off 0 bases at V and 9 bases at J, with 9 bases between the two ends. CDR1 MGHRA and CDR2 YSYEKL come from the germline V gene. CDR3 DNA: TGCGCCAGCAGCCAAGATATCCATGCTGAGCAGTTCTTC. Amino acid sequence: CASSQDIHAEQFF.

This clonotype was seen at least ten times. CDR3 in amino acids: CASSPSGFQETQYF. The CDR3 nucleotides read TGTGCCAGCAGCCCGAGTGGGTTCCAAGAGACCCAGTACTTC. The V call is TRBV4-2, the J call TRBJ2-5; D is unclear. V lost 4 bases to trimming and J lost 1 base, with 10 bases between them. CDR3 size: 14 residues. Germline V gene sequence: CDR1 LGHNA, CDR2 YNFKEQ.

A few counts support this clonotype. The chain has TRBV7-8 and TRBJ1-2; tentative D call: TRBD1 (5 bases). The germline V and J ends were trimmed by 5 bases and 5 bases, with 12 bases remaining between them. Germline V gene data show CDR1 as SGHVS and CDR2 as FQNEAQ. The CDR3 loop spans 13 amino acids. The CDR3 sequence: CASSHYRTYGYTF. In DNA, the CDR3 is TGTGCCAGCAGCCATTATCGGACATATGGCTACACCTTC.

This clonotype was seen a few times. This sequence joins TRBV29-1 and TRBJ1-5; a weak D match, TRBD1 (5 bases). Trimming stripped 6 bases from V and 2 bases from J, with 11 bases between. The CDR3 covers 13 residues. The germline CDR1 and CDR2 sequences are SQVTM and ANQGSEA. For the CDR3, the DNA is TGCAGCGTCTTGACAGATGGCAATCAGCCCCAGCATTTT. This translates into CSVLTDGNQPQHF.

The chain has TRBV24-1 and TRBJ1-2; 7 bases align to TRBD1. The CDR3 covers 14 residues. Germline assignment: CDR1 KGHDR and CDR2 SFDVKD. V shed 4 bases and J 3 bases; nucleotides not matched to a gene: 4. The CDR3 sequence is CATSDTGTDYGYTF. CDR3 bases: TGTGCCACCAGTGACACCGGGACAGACTATGGCTACACCTTC.

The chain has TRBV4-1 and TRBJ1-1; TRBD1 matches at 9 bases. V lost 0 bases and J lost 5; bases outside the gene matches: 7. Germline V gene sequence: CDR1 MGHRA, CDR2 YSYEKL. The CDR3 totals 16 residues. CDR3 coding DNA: TGCGCCAGCAGCCAAGATTCAGAGACAGGGGGAACTGAAGCTTTCTTT. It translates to CASSQDSETGGTEAFF.

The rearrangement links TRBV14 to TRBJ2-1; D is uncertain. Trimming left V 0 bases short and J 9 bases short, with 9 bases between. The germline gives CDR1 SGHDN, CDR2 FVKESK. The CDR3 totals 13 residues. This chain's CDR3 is CASSQDGSSEQFF. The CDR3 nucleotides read TGTGCCAGCAGCCAAGATGGATCTAGTGAGCAGTTCTTC.

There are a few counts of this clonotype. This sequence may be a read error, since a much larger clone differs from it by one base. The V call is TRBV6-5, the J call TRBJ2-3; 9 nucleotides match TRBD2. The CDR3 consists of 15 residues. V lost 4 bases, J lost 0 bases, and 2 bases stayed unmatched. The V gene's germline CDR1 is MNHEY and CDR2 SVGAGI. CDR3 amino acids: CASSWTSESTDTQYF. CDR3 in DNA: TGTGCCAGCAGTTGGACTAGCGAGAGCACAGATACGCAGTATTTT.

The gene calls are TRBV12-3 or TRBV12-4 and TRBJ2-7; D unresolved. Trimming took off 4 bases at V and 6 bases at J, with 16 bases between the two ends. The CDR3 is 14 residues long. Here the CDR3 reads CASSSSLGHSEQYF. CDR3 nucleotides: TGTGCCAGCAGTTCCAGCCTTGGCCACAGCGAGCAGTACTTC.